This T cell receptor beta chain was found in a study of shared clonotypes between healthy human individuals. Study overall: Per donor, CD8 memory used one plate, CD8 naive used two, CD4 memory used three and CD4 naive used three. The study's findings and limits: Across subsets, estimated richness was generally greater for naive than for memory populations.

When replicate PCRs were run on sorted subsets, they used 150 to 200 ng DNA, about 30,000 T cell genomes. This table comes from immunoSEQ multiplex PCR, and its TCRdb copy is limited to in-frame clones, with some not included. The sample shows roughly 2.6 million clones, 85% to 95% of them seen only once. This clone has only a few counts. What it binds is not known. Sequencing input: naive CD4+ T cells sorted from blood. The subset here: CD45RA+ positively selected. The TCR sequence derives from a man between 18 and 29 years old in good health.

CDR3 residues: CASSVQGLDQPQHF. In nucleotides, the CDR3 is TGTGCCAGCTCAGTACAGGGCTTGGATCAGCCCCAGCATTTT. The rearrangement uses TRBV18 and TRBJ1-5; D is perhaps TRBD1 (6 bases). From germline, CDR1 is KGHSH and CDR2 LQKENI. Between the trimmed V and J ends, which lost 5 bases and 5 bases, there was a span of 13 bases. CDR3 size: 14 residues. Based on the CDR3 plus reference TRBV18 and TRBJ1-5, the full variable domain is NAGVMQNPRHLVRRRGQEARLRCSPMKGHSHVYWYRQLPEEGLKFMVYLQKENIIDESGMPKERFSAEFPKEGPSILRIQQVVRGDSAAYFCASSVQGLDQPQHFGDGTRLSIL.